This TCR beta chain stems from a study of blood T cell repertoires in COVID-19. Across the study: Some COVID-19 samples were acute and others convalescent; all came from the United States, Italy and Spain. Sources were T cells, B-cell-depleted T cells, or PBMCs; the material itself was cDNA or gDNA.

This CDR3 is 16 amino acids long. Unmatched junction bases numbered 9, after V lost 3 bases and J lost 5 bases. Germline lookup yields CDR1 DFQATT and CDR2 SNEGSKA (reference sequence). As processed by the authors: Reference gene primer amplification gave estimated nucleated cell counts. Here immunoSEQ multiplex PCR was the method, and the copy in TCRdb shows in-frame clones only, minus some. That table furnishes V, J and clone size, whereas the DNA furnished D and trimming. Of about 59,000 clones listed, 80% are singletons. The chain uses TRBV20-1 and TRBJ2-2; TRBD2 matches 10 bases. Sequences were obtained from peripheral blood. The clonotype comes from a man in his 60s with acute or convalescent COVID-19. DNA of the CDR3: TGCAGTGCTAGTGCTCTAGCGGGGGTTCGGACCGGGGAGCTGTTTTTT. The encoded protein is CSASALAGVRTGELFF.